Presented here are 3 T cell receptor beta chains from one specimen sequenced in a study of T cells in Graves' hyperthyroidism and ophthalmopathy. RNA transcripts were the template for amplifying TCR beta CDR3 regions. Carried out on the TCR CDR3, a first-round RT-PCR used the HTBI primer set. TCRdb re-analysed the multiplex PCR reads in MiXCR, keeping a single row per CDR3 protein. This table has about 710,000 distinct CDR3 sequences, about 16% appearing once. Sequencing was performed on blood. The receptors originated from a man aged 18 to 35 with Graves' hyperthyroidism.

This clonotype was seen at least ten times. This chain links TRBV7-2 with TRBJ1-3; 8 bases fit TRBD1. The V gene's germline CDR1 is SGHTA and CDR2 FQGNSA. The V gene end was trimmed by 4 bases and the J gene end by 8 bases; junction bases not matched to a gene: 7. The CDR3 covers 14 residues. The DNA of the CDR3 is TGTGCCAGCAGCTCCCGGACAGGGTCGGACACCATATATTTT. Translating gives CASSSRTGSDTIYF.

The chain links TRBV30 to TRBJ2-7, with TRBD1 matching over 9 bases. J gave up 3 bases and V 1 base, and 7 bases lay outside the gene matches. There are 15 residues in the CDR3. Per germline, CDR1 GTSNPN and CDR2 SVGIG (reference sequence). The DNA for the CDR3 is TGTGCCTGGAGTGCCCGGACAGGGGAGGGCTACGAGCAGTACTTC. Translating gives CAWSARTGEGYEQYF.

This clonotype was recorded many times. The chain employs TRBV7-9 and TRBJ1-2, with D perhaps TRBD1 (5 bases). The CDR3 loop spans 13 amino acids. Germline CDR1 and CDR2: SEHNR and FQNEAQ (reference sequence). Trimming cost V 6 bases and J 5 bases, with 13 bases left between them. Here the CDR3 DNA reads TGTGCCAGCAGAGGAGGGACGGAATATGGCTACACCTTC. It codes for CASRGGTEYGYTF.